This section outlines one T cell receptor beta chain sequence together with its context. What it binds is not known. Germline CDR1 SGHVS, CDR2 FNYEAQ. The CDR3 length is 13 residues. Trimming left V 5 bases short and J 6 bases short, with 14 bases between. The sample comes from a study of cytomegalovirus exposure and HLA in healthy donors. Both 60 Vbeta primers and 13 Jbeta primers went into the PCR. TCRdb's copy holds only in-frame clones and misses some; the assay was immunoSEQ multiplex PCR. The table records 95,000 to 150,000 clones, roughly 80% of them present only once. Study-wide results and caveats: Association of a missense DCLRE1C variant with TCR beta V- and J-gene trimming was reported in a later analysis.

This receptor was identified in a man in his late teens or twenties in good health and CMV-seronegative. The genes are TRBV7-6 and TRBJ2-7; maybe TRBD1 (6 bases). Material: PBMCs. In nucleotides, the CDR3 is TGTGCCAGCAGCAACACAGGGTTGAGCGAGCAGTACTTC. Its translation is CASSNTGLSEQYF.